The present TCR beta chain was sequenced within a study of cytomegalovirus exposure and HLA in healthy donors. Study results and caveats: The study assumed roughly uniform donor sequencing depth for presence/absence analyses.

Researchers ran the PCR with 60 Vbeta and 13 Jbeta primers. The data were produced by immunoSEQ multiplex PCR, yet TCRdb's version contains in-frame clones alone and is incomplete. The repertoire has tens of thousands of clones, more than 80% of them found once; the top ten carry over 2.5%. As concerns this clone: Its matching antigen is unknown.

This TCR was recovered from a woman in her twenties or thirties in good health and CMV-seronegative. The sample consisted of PBMCs.

For the CDR3, the DNA is TGTGCCAGCTCACCCCTGGCGGCAGTCAATCAGCCCCAGCATTTT. This sequence encodes CASSPLAAVNQPQHF. The J gene is TRBJ1-5, the V gene TRBV18; D unclear. The germline V gene has CDR1 KGHSH and CDR2 LQKENI. The CDR3 has 15 amino acids. With 3 bases removed from V and 3 bases from J, the gap between germline ends came to 12 bases.